What follows are 19 T cell receptor beta chains derived from one specimen sequenced in a study of neurological immune-mediated disorders. From the 5' RACE reads, TCRdb called clonotypes with MiXCR, one entry per CDR3 protein. Here the sample spans tens of thousands of distinct CDR3 sequences, roughly 12% being singletons. Sequenced material: PBMCs. These TCRs come from a woman aged 60-75 years with HTLV-1-associated myelopathy (HAM/TSP).

This chain uses TRBV5-1 with TRBJ1-2, with TRBD1 as a possible D gene (5 bases). Trimming shortened V by 0 bases and J by 6 bases, and 15 bases separated the two germline ends. The CDR3 length is 15 residues. CDR1 and CDR2 from the germline V gene are SGHRS and YFSETQ. Here the CDR3 DNA reads TGCGCCAGCAGCTTGGAAGGGACGGATCTCGATGGCTACACCTTC. Its protein product is CASSLEGTDLDGYTF.

This clonotype has a count of ten or more. The genes are TRBV10-2 and TRBJ1-1; no reliable D call. V was clipped by 0 bases and J by 7 bases, with 6 bases between them. The CDR3 runs 12 residues. Germline V gives CDR1 WSHSY, CDR2 SAAADI. The CDR3 bases are TGCGCCAGCAGTGAGTCGGGTGTTGAAGCTTTCTTT. Its translation is CASSESGVEAFF.

The table lists this clonotype with many counts. The chain links TRBV6-1 to TRBJ2-3; D not certain. The germline CDR1 and CDR2 sequences are MNHNS and SASEGT. V was cut by 5 bases and J by 0 bases, with 12 bases left in between. This CDR3 has 15 residues. CDR3 nucleotide sequence: TGTGCCAGCAGTACCTCTTCCGGCAGCACAGATACGCAGTATTTT. Translating it yields CASSTSSGSTDTQYF.

This clonotype was seen at least ten times. V usage is TRBV5-1 and J usage is TRBJ2-3, with D unresolved. Germline assignment: CDR1 SGHRS and CDR2 YFSETQ. This CDR3 spans 14 amino acids. The V end lost 1 base, the J end lost 0 bases, and 6 bases lay between the germline ends. The CDR3 sequence is CASSLPQSTDTQYF. The CDR3 DNA reads as TGCGCCAGCAGCTTGCCCCAGAGCACAGATACGCAGTATTTT.

Many counts were recorded for this clonotype. The gene calls are TRBV20-1 and TRBJ1-2; no firm D call. Germline V CDR1 and CDR2: DFQATT, SNEGSKA (reference sequence). The CDR3 consists of 13 residues. V dropped 5 bases and J dropped 2 bases, with 12 bases sitting between them. The CDR3 reads CSAGRVRNYGYTF. The CDR3 DNA sequence: TGCAGTGCTGGCCGGGTGAGGAACTATGGCTACACCTTC.

This clonotype was counted many times. The chain carries TRBV27 and TRBJ2-2; D possibly corresponds to TRBD1 (5 bases). Germline V lookup: CDR1 MNHEY, CDR2 SMNVEV (reference sequence). The CDR3 is made up of 14 amino acids. V was cut by 0 bases and J by 4 bases, with 6 bases left in between. The CDR3 loop is CASSLSRGTGELFF. The CDR3 coding sequence is TGTGCCAGCAGTTTATCTAGGGGCACCGGGGAGCTGTTTTTT.

Comment on this clonotype: One junction end disagrees with the germline gene, perhaps due to a read error. CDR3 sequence (DNA): TGCAGCTTTCAAAGTAGGGGCGGTTTCCAAGAGACCAAGTACTTC. Translated, it gives CSFQSRGGFQETKYF. The chain employs TRBV29-1 and TRBJ2-5; TRBD1 is a possible D gene (5 bases). Germline CDR1 SQVTM, CDR2 ANQGSEA. This CDR3 is 15 amino acids long.

The chain recombines TRBV18 with TRBJ2-1; 10 bases agree with TRBD1. The V gene's germline CDR1 is KGHSH and CDR2 LQKENI. The CDR3 has 15 residues. V gave up 3 bases and J gave up 4 bases; unmatched junction bases: 3. The CDR3 nucleotides are TGTGCCAGCTCACCCCGACAGGGGGCTTACAATGAGCAGTTCTTC. Residues: CASSPRQGAYNEQFF. Together with reference TRBV18 and TRBJ2-1, the CDR3 gives the full variable domain: NAGVMQNPRHLVRRRGQEARLRCSPMKGHSHVYWYRQLPEEGLKFMVYLQKENIIDESGMPKERFSAEFPKEGPSILRIQQVVRGDSAAYFCASSPRQGAYNEQFFGPGTRLTVL.

This clonotype has a count of ten or more. CDR3 DNA: TGCGCCAGCAGCCAAATGCCAGGGTCGGAAGATACGCAGTATTTT. Protein: CASSQMPGSEDTQYF. J is TRBJ2-3 and V is TRBV4-1; possibly TRBD1 for D (5 bases). Germline CDR1 MGHRA, CDR2 YSYEKL. V was clipped by 2 bases and J by 5 bases, with 14 bases between them. The CDR3 length is 15 residues.

In this sample, this clonotype turned up many times. The J gene is TRBJ2-6, the V gene TRBV5-1; D is uncertain. This CDR3 contains 15 residues. The V end lost 0 bases, the J end lost 0 bases, and 4 bases lay between the germline ends. CDR1 and CDR2 (germline): SGHRS, YFSETQ. The CDR3 region has the DNA TGCGCCAGCAGCTTGGGCAGCTCTGGGGCCAACGTCCTGACTTTC. Its translation is CASSLGSSGANVLTF.

The chain couples TRBV18 to TRBJ2-5, with no clear D. The CDR3 covers 13 residues. Trimming shortened V by 2 bases and J by 4 bases, and 8 bases separated the two germline ends. Germline values: CDR1 KGHSH, CDR2 LQKENI. CDR3 protein: CASSPGYPETQYF. In DNA form, the CDR3 reads TGTGCCAGCTCACCAGGCTACCCAGAGACCCAGTACTTC.

This clonotype was observed many times. CDR3 in DNA: TGTGCCAGCAGCTTGGGGGGGGATAGCACAGATACGCAGTATTTT. Residues: CASSLGGDSTDTQYF. The V call is TRBV5-6, the J call TRBJ2-3; possible D gene TRBD2, 6 bases. CDR3 size: 15 residues. Germline V lookup: CDR1 SGHDT, CDR2 YYEEEE. V lost 0 bases, J lost 0 bases, and 8 bases lay in between.

This clonotype appeared many times. The gene calls are TRBV28 and TRBJ2-5; D might be TRBD1 (6 bases). The germline CDR1 and CDR2 sequences are MDHEN and SYDVKM. The CDR3 is made up of 14 amino acids. Trimming took off 6 bases at V and 3 bases at J, with 14 bases between the two ends. For the CDR3, the DNA is TGTGCCAGCAGACCCCGGACAGTTGAAGAGACCCAGTACTTC. Translation gives CASRPRTVEETQYF. Full variable domain (outside the CDR3, taken from reference TRBV28 and TRBJ2-5): DVKVTQSSRYLVKRTGEKVFLECVQDMDHENMFWYRQDPGLGLRLIYFSYDVKMKEKGDIPEGYSVSREKKERFSLILESASTNQTSMYLCASRPRTVEETQYFGPGTRLLVL.

This clonotype was recorded many times. This rearrangement joins TRBV20-1 to TRBJ1-1; D uncertain. V was clipped by 3 bases and J by 0 bases, with 8 bases between them. CDR3 length: 13 amino acids. Looked up from germline, CDR1 is DFQATT and CDR2 is SNEGSKA (reference sequence). This chain's CDR3 is CSASQALNTEAFF. Written as DNA, the CDR3 is TGCAGTGCTAGTCAGGCCTTGAACACTGAAGCTTTCTTT.

This clonotype was recorded many times. The V gene is TRBV4-1, the J gene TRBJ2-3, with TRBD2 identical over 11 bases. The CDR3 length is 16 residues. Unmatched junction bases numbered 5, after V lost 5 bases and J lost 1 base. Germline CDR1 reads MGHRA; CDR2 reads YSYEKL. This chain's CDR3 is CASSGTLAGGTDTQYF. The CDR3 coding sequence is TGCGCCAGCAGCGGAACACTAGCGGGAGGCACAGATACGCAGTATTTT.

This clonotype came up many times. J is TRBJ2-1 and V is TRBV7-9, with 11 bases that match TRBD2. This CDR3 contains 15 residues. From germline, CDR1 is SEHNR and CDR2 FQNEAQ (reference sequence). The ends lost 5 bases at V and 8 bases at J; junction bases unmatched: 8. In nucleotides, the CDR3 is TGTGCCAGCAGCCCGGGACTAGCGGCGGAGGATGAGCAGTTCTTC. Protein sequence: CASSPGLAAEDEQFF.

The rearrangement uses TRBV29-1 and TRBJ2-3, with D possibly being TRBD1 (5 bases). This CDR3 spans 10 amino acids. Trimming left V 6 bases short and J 10 bases short, with 11 bases between. Germline V gene lookup returns CDR1 SQVTM and CDR2 ANQGSEA. CDR3 sequence: CSVVQGSQYF. The CDR3 nucleotides are TGCAGCGTGGTTCAGGGTTCGCAGTATTTT.

Details on this clonotype: This may come from a read error, since a much larger clone is one base off. V usage is TRBV12-3 or TRBV12-4 and J usage is TRBJ2-7; D possibly corresponds to TRBD2 (6 bases). The CDR3 loop spans 14 amino acids. The V gene lost 10 bases and the J gene lost 6 bases, with 22 bases spanning the gap. The CDR3: CANTIGEAPGEQYF. CDR3 DNA sequence: TGTGCCAACACCATCGGGGAGGCCCCCGGCGAGCAGTACTTC.

In this sample, this clonotype turned up many times. The chain employs TRBV10-2 and TRBJ2-3, with TRBD1 as a possible D gene (6 bases). This CDR3 has 15 amino acids. Trimming stripped 3 bases from V and 3 bases from J, with 13 bases between. Per germline, CDR1 WSHSY and CDR2 SAAADI. The CDR3, as DNA: TGCGCCAGCAGTGATCTCCGGACAGTGACAGATACGCAGTATTTT. It yields the protein CASSDLRTVTDTQYF.